A single sample gave rise to the 29 T cell receptor beta chains below, sequenced in a study of T cells after yellow fever vaccination. MiXCR was run by TCRdb on the 5' RACE reads, yielding one entry per CDR3 protein. The data contain some 250,000 distinct CDR3 sequences, 3.6% of them singletons. The material sequenced was PBMCs, taken 15 days after the yellow fever booster vaccination. The source is a man between 18 and 29 years old who received the YFV17D yellow fever vaccine.

This clonotype was counted many times. The V call is TRBV19, the J call TRBJ2-6, with 7 bases identical to TRBD1. This CDR3 is built from 18 residues. Trimming took 7 bases from V and 6 from J; bases not matched to a gene: 18. Germline V gene sequence: CDR1 LNHDA, CDR2 SQIVND (reference sequence). The CDR3 region is CASTPDNRGGSVANVLTF. The CDR3 DNA follows: TGTGCCAGTACGCCCGACAACAGGGGTGGCTCCGTGGCCAACGTCCTGACTTTC.

This clonotype appeared many times. This chain joins TRBV7-2 and TRBJ2-1; 8 bases match TRBD2. Trimming took 1 base from V and 7 from J; bases not matched to a gene: 12. There are 17 residues in the CDR3. Germline CDR1 is SGHTA and CDR2 is FQGNSA. CDR3 amino acids: CASSLVWFAGGGNEQFF. The CDR3 region has the DNA TGTGCCAGCAGCTTAGTCTGGTTTGCGGGGGGTGGGAATGAGCAGTTCTTC.

This clonotype came up many times. J is TRBJ2-2 and V is TRBV19; D may be TRBD1 (5 bases). V was cut by 5 bases and J by 5 bases, with 9 bases left in between. The CDR3 loop spans 13 amino acids. Looked up from germline, CDR1 is LNHDA and CDR2 is SQIVND (reference sequence). CDR3 amino acids: CASSVRVTGELFF. As DNA, the CDR3 is TGTGCCAGTAGTGTCAGGGTGACCGGGGAGCTGTTTTTT.

This clonotype was seen many times. J is TRBJ2-5 and V is TRBV5-1; D is ambiguous. Germline-derived CDR1 and CDR2 are SGHRS and YFSETQ. Trimming pared 3 bases from V and 2 bases from J, leaving 8 bases between. CDR3 length equals 13 residues. CDR3 amino acids: CASSSSQQETQYF. The CDR3 DNA follows: TGCGCCAGCAGCTCCAGCCAACAAGAGACCCAGTACTTC. Filled out from reference TRBV5-1 and TRBJ2-5, the complete variable domain reads KAGVTQTPRYLIKTRGQQVTLSCSPISGHRSVSWYQQTPGQGLQFLFEYFSETQRNKGNFPGRFSGRQFSNSRSEMNVSTLELGDSALYLCASSSSQQETQYFGPGTRLLVL.

This clonotype was seen at least ten times. The genes are TRBV7-2 and TRBJ2-5; 8 positions agree with TRBD1. The germline CDR1 and CDR2 sequences are SGHTA and FQGNSA. V shed 0 bases, J shed 6 bases, and the junction held 6 bases outside the gene matches. The CDR3 covers 15 residues. The CDR3 DNA reads TGTGCCAGCAGCTTAGCCCAGGGGGCGGGAAAGACCCAGTACTTC. This translates into CASSLAQGAGKTQYF.

This clonotype was recorded at least ten times. The chain employs TRBV6-6 and TRBJ2-7; D is ambiguous. CDR3 length equals 13 residues. Germline-derived CDR1 and CDR2 are MNHNY and SVGAGI (reference sequence). Deletions cut 6 bases from V and 6 bases from J, with 15 bases between. In DNA, the CDR3 is TGTGCCAGCAGCCCTTGTCGGGCTTGCGAGCAGTACGTC. Protein product: CASSPCRACEQYV.

This clonotype was detected many times. The gene calls are TRBV24-1 and TRBJ2-3; TRBD1 agrees at 9 bases. The V segment lost 5 bases and the J segment 2 bases; nucleotides outside the gene matches: 7. This CDR3 has 16 amino acids. Germline V gene data show CDR1 as KGHDR and CDR2 as SFDVKD. CDR3 sequence: CATSGSDRGITDTQYF. CDR3 DNA: TGTGCCACCAGTGGATCGGACAGGGGCATCACAGATACGCAGTATTTT.

This clonotype was seen repeatedly, ten times or more. The rearrangement links TRBV24-1 to TRBJ2-1; TRBD1 matches 7 bases. Trimming at V came to 3 bases and at J to 0 bases, leaving 10 bases not matched to a gene. Germline values: CDR1 KGHDR, CDR2 SFDVKD. The CDR3 has 18 residues. The CDR3 DNA reads as TGTGCCACCAGTGATGGGTCCGGGACAGCGAGCTCCTACAATGAGCAGTTCTTC. Its protein product is CATSDGSGTASSYNEQFF.

This clonotype was recorded many times. The chain uses TRBV12-3 or TRBV12-4 and TRBJ2-6; D is uncertain. Trimming shortened V by 6 bases and J by 0 bases, and 9 bases separated the two germline ends. The CDR3 has 15 residues. CDR3 nucleotides: TGTGCCAGCAGCCGGCGGACCTCTGGGGCCAACGTCCTGACTTTC. This translates into CASSRRTSGANVLTF.

This clonotype was counted many times. The chain has TRBV7-2 and TRBJ1-2, with D unclear. Trimming removed 5 bases from V and 4 bases from J, with 11 bases in between. This CDR3 comprises 13 residues. CDR1 and CDR2 (germline): SGHTA, FQGNSA. CDR3 nucleotide sequence: TGTGCCAGCAGCCCTCCCAACGTCTATGGCTACACCTTC. Residues: CASSPPNVYGYTF.

This clonotype was picked up many times. The chain's CDR3 is CASSDRTGKDEAFF. The CDR3 DNA is TGTGCCAGCAGCGATAGGACAGGGAAGGATGAAGCTTTCTTT. The chain uses TRBV12-3 or TRBV12-4 and TRBJ1-1; 8 bases fit TRBD1. The CDR3 length is 14 residues. After removal of 6 bases from V and 7 bases from J, the junction contained 10 bases not matched to a gene.

This clonotype was detected many times. The chain joins TRBV7-9 to TRBJ1-1; D uncertain. This CDR3 contains 12 residues. Germline-derived CDR1 and CDR2 are SEHNR and FQNEAQ (reference sequence). Trimming stripped 2 bases from V and 4 bases from J, with 5 bases between. CDR3: CASSLIRTEAFF. In DNA form, the CDR3 reads TGTGCCAGCAGCTTAATTCGCACTGAAGCTTTCTTT.

This clonotype was counted at least ten times. The chain has TRBV15 and TRBJ1-2, with a weak D call TRBD1 (5 bases). V was cut by 1 base and J by 6 bases, with 15 bases left in between. Germline V gene sequence: CDR1 LNHNV, CDR2 YYDKDF (reference sequence). The CDR3 length is 15 residues. The CDR3 DNA reads TGTGCCACCAGCAGAGCCGGGACCCCCGGGAATGGCTACACCTTC. It translates to CATSRAGTPGNGYTF.

This clonotype appeared many times. The gene calls are TRBV20-1 and TRBJ2-2, with 9 bases that match TRBD2. Germline-derived CDR1 and CDR2 are DFQATT and SNEGSKA (reference sequence). With 2 bases clipped from V and 0 bases from J, the junction kept 1 base outside the gene matches. This CDR3 has 15 residues. In DNA form, the CDR3 reads TGCAGTGCTAGACTAGCGGGGACGAACACCGGGGAGCTGTTTTTT. Its protein product is CSARLAGTNTGELFF.

The chain joins TRBV7-2 to TRBJ1-5; a possible D gene is TRBD1 (5 bases). CDR1 is SGHTA, CDR2 FQGNSA, per germline. This CDR3 comprises 15 residues. V lost 4 bases and J 7 bases, leaving 17 bases between the germline ends. CDR3 sequence reads: CASSSRFGTQQPQHF. CDR3 in DNA: TGTGCCAGCAGCTCCCGGTTTGGGACCCAGCAGCCCCAGCATTTT. Variable domain in full (rest from reference TRBV7-2 and TRBJ1-5): GAGVSQSPSNKVTEKGKDVELRCDPISGHTALYWYRQSLGQGLEFLIYFQGNSAPDKSGLPSDRFSAERTGGSVSTLTIQRTQQEDSAVYLCASSSRFGTQQPQHFGDGTRLSIL.

This clonotype was seen repeatedly, ten times or more. Here the CDR3 reads CASTGQGNEKLFF. Written as DNA, the CDR3 is TGTGCCAGCACGGGACAGGGAAATGAAAAACTGTTTTTT. This sequence joins TRBV6-2 or TRBV6-3 and TRBJ1-4, with TRBD1 matching over 9 bases. This CDR3 contains 13 residues. V shed 7 bases, J shed 5 bases, and the junction held 2 bases outside the gene matches. From germline, CDR1 is MNHEY and CDR2 SVGEGT.

This clonotype was counted ten times or more. The CDR3 loop reads CASSFGGPFDTQYF. In DNA form, the CDR3 reads TGTGCCAGCAGCTTCGGGGGCCCCTTCGATACGCAGTATTTT. The V call is TRBV5-4, the J call TRBJ2-3, with D perhaps matching TRBD1 or TRBD2 (6 bases each). V was shortened by 2 bases and J by 6 bases, with 13 bases between the two germline ends. Germline V gene lookup returns CDR1 SGHNT and CDR2 YYREEE (reference sequence). The CDR3 contains 14 residues.

There are many counts of this clonotype. The chain employs TRBV29-1 and TRBJ1-5, with D unresolved. This CDR3 contains 13 residues. V lost 4 bases and J 7 bases, leaving 14 bases between the germline ends. From germline, CDR1 is SQVTM and CDR2 ANQGSEA. CDR3 nucleotide sequence: TGCAGCGTTGTCCTGGGATCGGGCCAGCCCCAGCATTTT. This gives the protein CSVVLGSGQPQHF.

At least ten counts were recorded for this clonotype. The chain employs TRBV19 and TRBJ2-4; 7 positions match TRBD2. Unmatched junction bases numbered 9, after V lost 7 bases and J lost 9 bases. The CDR3 is 13 residues long. Germline assignment: CDR1 LNHDA and CDR2 SQIVND (reference sequence). Written as DNA, the CDR3 is TGTGCCAGTACCGAGGGAGGGGTGACCATTCAGTACTTC. Translation gives CASTEGGVTIQYF.

This clonotype came up many times. This sequence joins TRBV5-1 and TRBJ2-1; 12 positions match TRBD2. The CDR3 length is 15 residues. Germline lookup yields CDR1 SGHRS and CDR2 YFSETQ. Trimming cost V 1 base and J 7 bases; bases outside gene matches: 3. CDR3 sequence: CASSLSSGGANEQFF. The CDR3, as DNA: TGCGCCAGCAGCTTGTCTAGCGGGGGGGCTAATGAGCAGTTCTTC.

The sample holds many counts of this clonotype. The V gene is TRBV27, the J gene TRBJ1-1, with D unresolved. In germline, CDR1 is MNHEY, CDR2 SMNVEV (reference sequence). This CDR3 is built from 13 residues. Trimming pared 3 bases from V and 8 bases from J, leaving 13 bases between. The DNA for the CDR3 is TGTGCCAGCAGTTTGGACGGATTTGGGGAAGCTTTCTTT. Its translation is CASSLDGFGEAFF.

This clonotype was observed at least ten times. The chain links TRBV20-1 to TRBJ2-2, with 8 bases identical to TRBD2. Trimming took 3 bases from V and 4 from J; bases not matched to a gene: 7. Germline CDR1 is DFQATT and CDR2 is SNEGSKA (reference sequence). This CDR3 is 15 amino acids long. The CDR3 bases are TGCAGTGCTAGTAATCTAGCGGGTTTCACCGGGGAGCTGTTTTTT. Translated, it gives CSASNLAGFTGELFF.

The table lists this clonotype with many counts. This chain uses TRBV12-3 or TRBV12-4 with TRBJ1-2; no clear D. The CDR3 has 11 amino acids. The CDR3 sequence: CASAENYGYTF. CDR3 coding DNA: TGTGCTTCCGCAGAAAACTATGGCTACACCTTC.

This clonotype was counted at least ten times. The rearrangement joins TRBV10-3 to TRBJ2-1; D is ambiguous. Germline V gives CDR1 ENHRY, CDR2 SYGVKD. Trimming cost V 0 bases and J 6 bases, with 15 bases left between them. The CDR3 is 16 residues long. The CDR3 is CAISESVRFSGNEQFF. CDR3 DNA: TGTGCCATCAGTGAGTCTGTTAGGTTTTCGGGCAATGAGCAGTTCTTC.

This clonotype has ten or more counts. CDR3 DNA: TGCGCCAGCAGGCCGGGCCCAGCAGGGAGCTCCTACGAGCAGTACTTC. Its protein is CASRPGPAGSSYEQYF. The J gene is TRBJ2-7, the V gene TRBV5-1; D may correspond to TRBD1 or TRBD2 (5 bases each). V was clipped by 5 bases and J by 0 bases, with 18 bases between them. Looked up from germline, CDR1 is SGHRS and CDR2 is YFSETQ. The CDR3 length is 16 residues.

This clonotype was observed many times. V and J are TRBV7-9 and TRBJ2-5; D is possibly TRBD1 (6 bases). CDR1 is SEHNR, CDR2 FQNEAQ, per germline (reference sequence). CDR3 length: 14 amino acids. Trimming removed 3 bases at V and 5 bases at J, with 13 bases between. CDR3: CASSFGRQGETQYF. As DNA, the CDR3 is TGTGCCAGCAGCTTTGGTCGCCAGGGGGAGACCCAGTACTTC. Complete variable domain (other parts from reference TRBV7-9 and TRBJ2-5): DTGVSQNPRHKITKRGQNVTFRCDPISEHNRLYWYRQTLGQGPEFLTYFQNEAQLEKSRLLSDRFSAERPKGSFSTLEIQRTEQGDSAMYLCASSFGRQGETQYFGPGTRLLVL.

This clonotype was recorded many times. The gene calls are TRBV7-6 and TRBJ2-2; no reliable D call. The ends were cut back, 5 bases at V and 0 bases at J, with 13 bases in the middle. This CDR3 spans 16 amino acids. The germline V gene has CDR1 SGHVS and CDR2 FNYEAQ. In DNA, the CDR3 is TGTGCCAGCAGCCCAATAAGTGGCTCGAACACCGGGGAGCTGTTTTTT. Translating it yields CASSPISGSNTGELFF. Using reference TRBV7-6 and TRBJ2-2 for the parts outside the CDR3, the full variable domain is GAGVSQSPRYKVTKRGQDVALRCDPISGHVSLYWYRQALGQGPEFLTYFNYEAQQDKSGLPNDRFSAERPEGSISTLTIQRTEQRDSAMYRCASSPISGSNTGELFFGEGSRLTVL.

This clonotype was observed at least ten times. The gene calls are TRBV12-3 or TRBV12-4 and TRBJ1-1; D not certain. CDR3 length equals 14 residues. Trimming pared 7 bases from V and 0 bases from J, leaving 12 bases between. The chain's CDR3 is CASTIGGLNTEAFF. For the CDR3, the DNA is TGTGCCAGCACCATCGGTGGGTTGAACACTGAAGCTTTCTTT.

This clonotype was counted many times. An end of the junction does not agree with germline; a read error may underlie this. J is TRBJ2-5 and V is TRBV20-1; 7 bases fit TRBD1. The CDR3 is made up of 12 amino acids. Germline values: CDR1 DFQATT, CDR2 SNEGSKA (reference sequence). Written as DNA, the CDR3 is TGCAGTGCTGGAGACAGGGTAAAGACCCAGTACTTC. It encodes CSAGDRVKTQYF.